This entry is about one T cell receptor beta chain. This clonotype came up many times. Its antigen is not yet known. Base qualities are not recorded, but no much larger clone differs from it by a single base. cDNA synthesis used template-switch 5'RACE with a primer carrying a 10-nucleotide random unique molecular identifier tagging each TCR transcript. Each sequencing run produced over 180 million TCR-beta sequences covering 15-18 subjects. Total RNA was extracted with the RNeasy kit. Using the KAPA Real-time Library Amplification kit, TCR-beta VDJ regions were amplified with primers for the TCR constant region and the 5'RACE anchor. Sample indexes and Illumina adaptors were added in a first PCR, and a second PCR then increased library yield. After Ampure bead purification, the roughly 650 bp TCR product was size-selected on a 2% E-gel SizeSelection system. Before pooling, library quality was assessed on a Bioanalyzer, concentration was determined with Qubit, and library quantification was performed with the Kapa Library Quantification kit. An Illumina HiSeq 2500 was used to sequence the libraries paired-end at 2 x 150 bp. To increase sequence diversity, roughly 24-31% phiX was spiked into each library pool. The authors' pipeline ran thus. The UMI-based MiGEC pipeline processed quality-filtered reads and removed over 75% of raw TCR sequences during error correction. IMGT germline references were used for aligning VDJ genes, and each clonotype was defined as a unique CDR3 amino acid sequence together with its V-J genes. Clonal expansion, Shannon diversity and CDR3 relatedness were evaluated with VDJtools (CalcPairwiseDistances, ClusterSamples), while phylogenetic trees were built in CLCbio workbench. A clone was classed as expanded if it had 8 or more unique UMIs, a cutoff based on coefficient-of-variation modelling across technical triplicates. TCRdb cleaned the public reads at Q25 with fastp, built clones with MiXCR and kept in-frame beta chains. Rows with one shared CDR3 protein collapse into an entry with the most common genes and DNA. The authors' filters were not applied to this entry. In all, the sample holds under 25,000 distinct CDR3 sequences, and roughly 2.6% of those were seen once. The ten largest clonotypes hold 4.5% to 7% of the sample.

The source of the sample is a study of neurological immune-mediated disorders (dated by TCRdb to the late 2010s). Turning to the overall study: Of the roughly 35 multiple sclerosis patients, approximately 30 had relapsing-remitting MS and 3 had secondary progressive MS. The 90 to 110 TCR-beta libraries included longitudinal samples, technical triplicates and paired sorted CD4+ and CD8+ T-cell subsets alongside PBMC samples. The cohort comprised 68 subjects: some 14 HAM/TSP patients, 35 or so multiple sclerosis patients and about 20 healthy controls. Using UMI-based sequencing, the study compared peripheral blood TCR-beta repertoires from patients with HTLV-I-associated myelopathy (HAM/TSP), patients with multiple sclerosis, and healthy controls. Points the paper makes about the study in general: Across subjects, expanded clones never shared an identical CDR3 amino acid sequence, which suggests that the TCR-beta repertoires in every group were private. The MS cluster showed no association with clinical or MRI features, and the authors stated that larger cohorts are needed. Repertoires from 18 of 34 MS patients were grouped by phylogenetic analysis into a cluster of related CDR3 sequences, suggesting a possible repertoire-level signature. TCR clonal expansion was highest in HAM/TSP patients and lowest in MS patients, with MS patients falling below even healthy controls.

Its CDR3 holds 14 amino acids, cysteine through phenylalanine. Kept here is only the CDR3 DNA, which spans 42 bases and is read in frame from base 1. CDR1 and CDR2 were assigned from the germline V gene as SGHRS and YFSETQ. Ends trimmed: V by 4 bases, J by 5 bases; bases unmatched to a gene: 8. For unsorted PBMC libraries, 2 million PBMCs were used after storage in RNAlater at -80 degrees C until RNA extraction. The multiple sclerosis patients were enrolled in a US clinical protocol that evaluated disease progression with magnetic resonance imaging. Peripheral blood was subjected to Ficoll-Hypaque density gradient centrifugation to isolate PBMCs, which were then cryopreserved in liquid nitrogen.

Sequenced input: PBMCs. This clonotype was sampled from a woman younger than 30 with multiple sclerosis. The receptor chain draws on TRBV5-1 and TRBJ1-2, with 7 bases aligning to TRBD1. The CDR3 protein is CASSGRGQTYGYTF. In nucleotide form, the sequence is TGCGCCAGCAGCGGACGGGGACAGACTTATGGCTACACCTTC.